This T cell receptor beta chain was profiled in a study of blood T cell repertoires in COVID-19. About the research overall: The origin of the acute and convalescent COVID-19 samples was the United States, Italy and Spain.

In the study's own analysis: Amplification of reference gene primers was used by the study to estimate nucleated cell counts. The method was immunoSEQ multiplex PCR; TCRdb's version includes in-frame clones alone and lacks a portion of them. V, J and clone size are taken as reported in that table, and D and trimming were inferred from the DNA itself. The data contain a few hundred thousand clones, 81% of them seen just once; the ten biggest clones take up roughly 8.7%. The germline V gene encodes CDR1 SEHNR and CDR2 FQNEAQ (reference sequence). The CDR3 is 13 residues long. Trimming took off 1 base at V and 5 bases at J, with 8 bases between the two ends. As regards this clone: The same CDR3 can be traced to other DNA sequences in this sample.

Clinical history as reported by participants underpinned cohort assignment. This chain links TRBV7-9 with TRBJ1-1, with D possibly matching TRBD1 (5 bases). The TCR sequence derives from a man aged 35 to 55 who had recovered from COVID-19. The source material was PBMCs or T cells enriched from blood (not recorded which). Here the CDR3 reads CASSLGQGTEAFF. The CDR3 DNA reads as TGTGCCAGCAGCTTAGGGCAGGGAACTGAAGCTTTCTTT.